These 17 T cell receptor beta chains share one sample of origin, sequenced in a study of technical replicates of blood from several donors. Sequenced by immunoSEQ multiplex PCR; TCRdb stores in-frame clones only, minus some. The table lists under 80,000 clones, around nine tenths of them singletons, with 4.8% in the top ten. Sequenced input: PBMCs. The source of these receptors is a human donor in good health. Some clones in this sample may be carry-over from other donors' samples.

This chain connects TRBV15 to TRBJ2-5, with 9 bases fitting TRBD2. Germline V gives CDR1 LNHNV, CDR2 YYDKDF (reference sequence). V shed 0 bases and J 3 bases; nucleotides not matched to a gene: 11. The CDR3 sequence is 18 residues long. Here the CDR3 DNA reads TGTGCCACCAGCAGAGATTCGCGTAGCGGGAGTGAGGAAGAGACCCAGTACTTC. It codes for CATSRDSRSGSEEETQYF.

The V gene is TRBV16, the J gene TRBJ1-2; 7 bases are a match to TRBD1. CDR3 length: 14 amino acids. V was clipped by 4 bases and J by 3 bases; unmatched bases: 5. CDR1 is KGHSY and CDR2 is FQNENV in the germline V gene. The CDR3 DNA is TGTGCCAGCAGCCTAGGGACAGTCCACTATGGCTACACCTTC. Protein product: CASSLGTVHYGYTF.

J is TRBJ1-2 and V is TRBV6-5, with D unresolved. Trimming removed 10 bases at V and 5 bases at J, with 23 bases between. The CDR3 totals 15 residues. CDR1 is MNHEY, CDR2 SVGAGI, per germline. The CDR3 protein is CATSSLPSTGYGYTF. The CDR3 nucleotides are TGTGCCACCAGCAGTTTACCCTCCACGGGGTATGGCTACACCTTC.

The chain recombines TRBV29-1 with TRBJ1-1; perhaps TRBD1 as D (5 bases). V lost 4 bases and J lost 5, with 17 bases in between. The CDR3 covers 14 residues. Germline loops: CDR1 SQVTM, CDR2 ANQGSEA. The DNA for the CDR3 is TGCAGCGTTGGGCCCAGAAATAAGGGGACTGAAGCTTTCTTT. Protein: CSVGPRNKGTEAFF. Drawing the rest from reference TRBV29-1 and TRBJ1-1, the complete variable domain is SAVISQKPSRDICQRGTSLTIQCQVDSQVTMMFWYRQQPGQSLTLIATANQGSEATYESGFVIDKFPISRPNLTFSTLTVSNMSPEDSSIYLCSVGPRNKGTEAFFGQGTRLTVV.

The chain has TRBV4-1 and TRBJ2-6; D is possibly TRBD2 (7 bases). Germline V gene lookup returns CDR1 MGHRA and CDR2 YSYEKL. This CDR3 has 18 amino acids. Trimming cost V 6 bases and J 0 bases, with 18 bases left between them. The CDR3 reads CASRATGGGLSGANVLTF. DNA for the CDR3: TGCGCCAGCAGGGCAACGGGGGGCGGCCTCTCTGGGGCCAACGTCCTGACTTTC.

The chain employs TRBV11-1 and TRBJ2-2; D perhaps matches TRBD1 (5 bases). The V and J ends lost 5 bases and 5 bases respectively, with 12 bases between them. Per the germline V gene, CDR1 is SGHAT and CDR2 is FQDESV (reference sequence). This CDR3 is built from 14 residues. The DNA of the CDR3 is TGTGCCAGCAGCGGGCAGGGTCAAACCGGGGAGCTGTTTTTT. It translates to CASSGQGQTGELFF.

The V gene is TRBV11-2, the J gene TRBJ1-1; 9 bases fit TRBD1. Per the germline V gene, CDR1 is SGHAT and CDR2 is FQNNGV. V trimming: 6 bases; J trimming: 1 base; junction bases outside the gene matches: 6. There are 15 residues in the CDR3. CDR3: CASSPPGQGNTEAFF. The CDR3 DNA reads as TGTGCCAGCAGTCCACCGGGACAGGGGAACACTGAAGCTTTCTTT.

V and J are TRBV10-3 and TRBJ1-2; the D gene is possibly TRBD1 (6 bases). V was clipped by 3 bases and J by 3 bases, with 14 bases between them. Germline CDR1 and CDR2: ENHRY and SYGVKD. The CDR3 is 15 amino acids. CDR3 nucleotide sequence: TGTGCCATCAGTGACCCCCTGGCAGGGGACTATGGCTACACCTTC. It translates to CAISDPLAGDYGYTF.

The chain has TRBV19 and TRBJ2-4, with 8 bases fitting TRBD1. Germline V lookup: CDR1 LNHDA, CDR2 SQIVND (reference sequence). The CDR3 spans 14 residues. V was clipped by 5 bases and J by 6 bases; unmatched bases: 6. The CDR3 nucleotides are TGTGCCAGTAGTCTGGGACAGGACTTAAACATTCAGTACTTC. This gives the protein CASSLGQDLNIQYF.

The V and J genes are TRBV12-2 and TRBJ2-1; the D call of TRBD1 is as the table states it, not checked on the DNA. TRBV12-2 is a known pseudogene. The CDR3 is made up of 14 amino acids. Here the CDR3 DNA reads TGTGCAAGTCGCTTAGCGGGGGCCCCTCCAGAGCAGTTCTTC. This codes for CASRLAGAPPEQFF.

This chain's CDR3 is CASGQGSHGANVLTF. The CDR3 nucleotides read TGTGCCAGCGGACAGGGGTCTCATGGGGCCAACGTCCTGACTTTC. The J gene is TRBJ2-6, the V gene TRBV7-8; 9 bases match TRBD1. V shed 8 bases and J 3 bases; nucleotides not matched to a gene: 5. CDR1 is SGHVS and CDR2 is FQNEAQ in the germline V gene. CDR3 length equals 15 residues.

The CDR3, as DNA: TGCGCCAGCAGCTTGGGGACAGGGTGGAACACTGAAGCTTTCTTT. Protein product: CASSLGTGWNTEAFF. The rearrangement joins TRBV5-1 to TRBJ1-1; 8 bases map to TRBD1. CDR1 is SGHRS, CDR2 YFSETQ, per germline. The CDR3 consists of 15 residues. The ends lost 0 bases at V and 1 base at J; junction bases unmatched: 2.

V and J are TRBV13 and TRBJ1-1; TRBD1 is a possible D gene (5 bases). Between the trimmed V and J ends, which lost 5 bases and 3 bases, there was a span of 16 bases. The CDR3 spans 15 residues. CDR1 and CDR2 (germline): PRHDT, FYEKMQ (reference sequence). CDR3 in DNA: TGTGCCAGCAGCCAACGACTCAGGGCCTACACTGAAGCTTTCTTT. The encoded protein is CASSQRLRAYTEAFF. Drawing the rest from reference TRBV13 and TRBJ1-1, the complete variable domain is AAGVIQSPRHLIKEKRETATLKCYPIPRHDTVYWYQQGPGQDPQFLISFYEKMQSDKGSIPDRFSAQQFSDYHSELNMSSLELGDSALYFCASSQRLRAYTEAFFGQGTRLTVV.

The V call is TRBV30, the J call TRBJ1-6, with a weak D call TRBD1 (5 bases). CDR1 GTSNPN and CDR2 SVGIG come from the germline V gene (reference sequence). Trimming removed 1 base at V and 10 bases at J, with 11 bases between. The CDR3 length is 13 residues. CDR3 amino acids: CAWSGGGNSPLHF. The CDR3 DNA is TGTGCCTGGAGTGGGGGCGGAAACTCACCCCTCCACTTT.

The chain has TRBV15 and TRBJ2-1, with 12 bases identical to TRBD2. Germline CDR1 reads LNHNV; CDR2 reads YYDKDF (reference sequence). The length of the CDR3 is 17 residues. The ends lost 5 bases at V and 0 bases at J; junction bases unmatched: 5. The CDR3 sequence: CATSPRTSGDSYNEQFF. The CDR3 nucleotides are TGTGCCACCAGCCCTCGGACTAGCGGGGACTCCTACAATGAGCAGTTCTTC.

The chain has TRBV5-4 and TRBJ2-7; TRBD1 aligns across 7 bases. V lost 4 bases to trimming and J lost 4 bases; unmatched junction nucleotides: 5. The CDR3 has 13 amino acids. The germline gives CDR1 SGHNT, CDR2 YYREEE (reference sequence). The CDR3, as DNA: TGTGCCAGCAGCCCAGGACAGGTTTACGAGCAGTACTTC. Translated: CASSPGQVYEQYF.

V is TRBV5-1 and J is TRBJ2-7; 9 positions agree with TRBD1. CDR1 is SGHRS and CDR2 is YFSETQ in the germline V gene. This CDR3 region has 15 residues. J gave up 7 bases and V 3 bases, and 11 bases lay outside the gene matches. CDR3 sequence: CASSSGQGTIREQYF. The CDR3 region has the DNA TGCGCCAGCAGCTCCGGACAGGGGACGATACGAGAGCAGTACTTC.